This paragraph reports one T cell receptor (beta chain). This record belongs to a study of CD8 T cells in Susac syndrome. From blood CD8+ and CD4+ T cells, the TCR beta chain was sequenced. CDR1 is SGDLS, CDR2 YYNGEE, per germline. Between the trimmed V and J ends, which lost 4 bases and 0 bases, there was a span of 16 bases. The CDR3 consists of 16 residues. The RNA input was about 0.5 to 1 ug, and it was reverse transcribed with random hexamers. TCRdb re-analysed the immunoSEQ multiplex PCR reads in MiXCR, keeping a single row per CDR3 protein. This sample has approximately 110,000 distinct CDR3 sequences, with more than 85% found just once.

The genes are TRBV9 and TRBJ1-2; no reliable D call. The receptor was isolated from a human donor with multiple sclerosis. Input material: CD8+ T cells from PBMCs. This CDR3 reads CASSTDTVPANYGYTF. The CDR3 DNA reads TGTGCCAGCAGCACAGATACAGTGCCAGCTAACTATGGCTACACCTTC.